This T cell receptor beta chain was obtained from a study of blood T cell repertoires in COVID-19. Researchers sorted participants into cohorts using their self-reported clinical history. Original processing notes: It was from reference gene primer amplification that nucleated cell counts were estimated. Using immunoSEQ multiplex PCR, the repertoire was profiled, and TCRdb retains in-frame clones only, with some absent. Clonal size and the V and J genes are those of that table, whereas D and trimming came from the DNA. The sample has fewer than 300,000 clones, approximately 88% seen once; the top ten hold about 1.2%. Germline CDR1 reads SGHRS; CDR2 reads YFSETQ. V gave up 6 bases and J gave up 2 bases; unmatched junction bases: 26. The CDR3 consists of 22 residues.

The chain uses TRBV5-1 and TRBJ1-5; 10 bases are a match to TRBD1. The TCR comes from a woman aged 40-49 years with acute COVID-19. The specimen sequenced was PBMCs or T cells enriched from blood (not recorded which). CDR3 bases: TGCGCCAGCATTCCACCAATTTTCCGGGACAGGGGTGGATGTTTGGGCAATCAGCCCCAGCATTTT. Its protein product is CASIPPIFRDRGGCLGNQPQHF.